Below, 27 T cell receptor beta chains from the same sample are listed, as sequenced in a study of regulatory T cells in long-lasting Graves disease. Time point of the sample: newly diagnosed GD, antithyroid drugs for less than 3 months. From RNA extracted from PBMCs, the TCR library was made. TCR beta libraries were built with iRepertoire HTBI primers and Arm-PCR of CDR3 regions. TCRdb itself ran the multiplex PCR reads through MiXCR, one entry per CDR3 protein. The sample lists 560,000 or so distinct CDR3 sequences, approximately 16% occurring once. This sample also appeared in a second study, on T cells in Graves' hyperthyroidism and ophthalmopathy.

Material: peripheral blood mononuclear cells (PBMCs), obtained at new diagnosis, from a patient treated with antithyroid drugs. The receptor set was obtained from a man aged 18 to 30 with Graves disease.

This clonotype was observed at least ten times. This rearrangement joins TRBV7-9 to TRBJ1-1, with D maybe TRBD1 (5 bases). Between the trimmed V and J ends, which lost 5 bases and 5 bases, there was a span of 9 bases. CDR1 is SEHNR, CDR2 FQNEAQ, per germline (reference sequence). This CDR3 spans 12 amino acids. CDR3 nucleotide sequence: TGTGCCAGCAGCCCGGGGGGGACTGAAGCTTTCTTT. Its translation: CASSPGGTEAFF.

The table lists this clonotype with many counts. The CDR3 region has the DNA TGTGCCAGCAGTAGAGCGGGAGCACGTGATACGCAGTATTTT. This sequence encodes CASSRAGARDTQYF. The gene calls are TRBV2 and TRBJ2-3, with 8 positions matching TRBD2. Germline CDR1 reads SNHLY; CDR2 reads FYNNEI. The CDR3 sequence is 14 residues long. With 5 bases clipped from V and 6 bases from J, the junction kept 7 bases outside the gene matches.

The chain joins TRBV20-1 to TRBJ2-2; perhaps TRBD2 as D (6 bases). V gave up 1 base and J gave up 5 bases, with 17 bases separating them. The V gene's germline CDR1 is DFQATT and CDR2 SNEGSKA (reference sequence). The CDR3 consists of 16 residues. CDR3 loop: CSARAGGKGWTGELFF. CDR3 sequence (DNA): TGCAGTGCTAGAGCGGGCGGGAAAGGATGGACCGGGGAGCTGTTTTTT.

The chain carries TRBV5-4 and TRBJ2-2; D gene uncertain. Germline values: CDR1 SGHNT, CDR2 YYREEE (reference sequence). This CDR3 is built from 14 residues. V was shortened by 5 bases and J by 2 bases, with 10 bases between the two germline ends. CDR3 bases: TGTGCCAGCAGTTCGGCAGCAAACACCGGGGAGCTGTTTTTT. It specifies CASSSAANTGELFF. The full variable domain, its missing parts supplied by reference TRBV5-4 and TRBJ2-2, is ETGVTQSPTHLIKTRGQQVTLRCSSQSGHNTVSWYQQALGQGPQFIFQYYREEENGRGNFPPRFSGLQFPNYSSELNVNALELDDSALYLCASSSAANTGELFFGEGSRLTVL.

This clonotype showed up many times. Relative to the germline gene, one junction end is altered; a read error may explain this. The CDR3 sequence: CASSFGGTLNTEAFF. The CDR3 coding sequence is TGTGCCAGCAGTTTCGGGGGGACCCTGAACACTGAAGCTTTCTTT. This chain joins TRBV5-1 and TRBJ1-1; tentative D call: TRBD1 (5 bases). The CDR3 length is 15 residues. Germline V gene lookup returns CDR1 SGHRS and CDR2 YFSETQ.

Only a few counts were recorded for this clonotype. This sequence joins TRBV29-1 and TRBJ2-7; 11 nucleotides line up with TRBD2. CDR1 and CDR2 (germline): SQVTM, ANQGSEA. The CDR3 contains 14 residues. The junction had 2 bases not matched to a gene; V was cut back by 2 bases and J by 2 bases. The chain's CDR3 is CSVEKTSGAYEQYF. The CDR3 DNA reads TGCAGCGTTGAAAAGACTAGCGGGGCCTACGAGCAGTACTTC.

V gene TRBV18 combines with J gene TRBJ1-1; D is perhaps TRBD1 (5 bases). Trimming removed 2 bases from V and 0 bases from J, with 10 bases in between. Germline V gives CDR1 KGHSH, CDR2 LQKENI. CDR3 length: 15 amino acids. CDR3 amino acids: CASSPERQMNTEAFF. DNA for the CDR3: TGTGCCAGCTCACCAGAAAGACAGATGAACACTGAAGCTTTCTTT.

The rearrangement uses TRBV20-1 and TRBJ2-7; 9 bases map to TRBD2. The CDR3 sequence is 14 residues long. Germline V gene sequence: CDR1 DFQATT, CDR2 SNEGSKA (reference sequence). V shed 2 bases and J 5 bases; nucleotides not matched to a gene: 7. The CDR3 nucleotides are TGCAGTGCTAGACCCATGGCGGGAGGGAACGAGCAGTACTTC. Translated, it gives CSARPMAGGNEQYF.

In its sample, this clonotype was seen a few times. This chain uses TRBV15 with TRBJ1-2; no reliable D call. Between the trimmed V and J ends, which lost 0 bases and 7 bases, there was a span of 15 bases. The CDR3 loop spans 15 amino acids. The germline V gene has CDR1 LNHNV and CDR2 YYDKDF (reference sequence). Here the CDR3 reads CATSRDAVQSGGYTF. CDR3 coding DNA: TGTGCCACCAGCAGAGATGCCGTCCAATCGGGTGGCTACACCTTC.

The rearrangement uses TRBV12-3 or TRBV12-4 and TRBJ1-2, with a possible D match to TRBD1 (6 bases). With 5 bases removed from V and 8 bases from J, the gap between germline ends came to 21 bases. The CDR3 is 15 residues long. DNA of the CDR3: TGTGCCAGCAGTGAAAGAACGGGGGGGGCCGAAGGCTACACCTTC. Its translation is CASSERTGGAEGYTF.

This clonotype was seen at least ten times. CDR3 DNA sequence: TGCAGTGCTCGTGGTCGGGACAGGGGTTGGAATGAGCAGTTCTTC. This encodes CSARGRDRGWNEQFF. The V and J genes are TRBV20-1 and TRBJ2-1; 10 nucleotides agree with TRBD1. The germline V gene has CDR1 DFQATT and CDR2 SNEGSKA (reference sequence). The V gene end was trimmed by 5 bases and the J gene end by 7 bases; junction bases not matched to a gene: 11. The CDR3 is 15 amino acids.

A remark on this clonotype: Possible read error: a much larger clone is one base away. The V gene is TRBV28, the J gene TRBJ2-1, with TRBD2 as a possible D gene (5 bases). In germline, CDR1 is MDHEN, CDR2 SYDVKM. CDR3 length: 15 amino acids. The ends were cut back, 4 bases at V and 3 bases at J, with 13 bases in the middle. The CDR3 spells CASSSDSAGYNEQFF. For the CDR3, the DNA is TGTGCCAGCAGTTCGGACTCAGCAGGCTACAATGAGCAGTTCTTC.

In this sample, this clonotype turned up a few times. The chain has TRBV9 and TRBJ2-3; possibly TRBD2 for D (6 bases). The CDR3 is 18 amino acids. V lost 0 bases to trimming and J lost 0 bases, with 17 bases between them. The V gene's germline CDR1 is SGDLS and CDR2 YYNGEE. Written as DNA, the CDR3 is TGTGCCAGCAGCGTAGTTCCGTCTAGCGTTTCTAGCACAGATACGCAGTATTTT. Protein sequence: CASSVVPSSVSSTDTQYF.

By sample fraction, this clonotype is medium-sized. The genes are TRBV7-6 and TRBJ2-7, with 9 bases that match TRBD2. J was trimmed by 3 bases and V by 5 bases; bases with no gene match: 8. The CDR3 is 15 residues long. Germline V gives CDR1 SGHVS, CDR2 FNYEAQ. The CDR3, as DNA: TGTGCCAGCAGCCCCACGACTAGCGGTCTCTACGAGCAGTACTTC. It translates to CASSPTTSGLYEQYF.

There are many counts of this clonotype. The chain links TRBV7-8 to TRBJ2-7; no definite D call. The V gene lost 1 base and the J gene lost 5 bases, with 6 bases spanning the gap. CDR3 length: 12 amino acids. Germline-derived CDR1 and CDR2 are SGHVS and FQNEAQ. This CDR3 is CASSLGPDEQYF. CDR3 coding DNA: TGTGCCAGCAGCTTAGGGCCCGACGAGCAGTACTTC.

This clonotype came up a few times. The chain uses TRBV7-8 and TRBJ2-5; D may be TRBD1 (6 bases). CDR1 is SGHVS and CDR2 is FQNEAQ in the germline V gene. The CDR3 has 16 amino acids. Trimming removed 5 bases at V and 1 base at J, with 17 bases between. The CDR3 loop reads CASSPVPGAFQETQYF. The CDR3 DNA follows: TGTGCCAGCAGCCCCGTGCCAGGGGCCTTCCAAGAGACCCAGTACTTC.

This clonotype was detected many times. The gene calls are TRBV6-1 and TRBJ2-5; possible D gene TRBD1, 5 bases. The germline CDR1 and CDR2 sequences are MNHNS and SASEGT. V lost 2 bases and J 5 bases, leaving 12 bases between the germline ends. The CDR3 is 14 residues long. CDR3 sequence: CASSEQGEWETQYF. CDR3 DNA sequence: TGTGCCAGCAGTGAACAGGGTGAATGGGAGACCCAGTACTTC.

This clonotype was seen repeatedly, ten times or more. The gene calls are TRBV11-2 and TRBJ1-5; D is ambiguous. Trimming stripped 8 bases from V and 0 bases from J, with 8 bases between. Germline values: CDR1 SGHAT, CDR2 FQNNGV. The CDR3 extends over 13 amino acids. The DNA for the CDR3 is TGTGCCAGCGGACGGGGTAGCAATCAGCCCCAGCATTTT. Amino acid sequence: CASGRGSNQPQHF.

The chain combines TRBV5-4 with TRBJ2-1, with 12 positions matching TRBD2. The CDR3 is 19 residues long. J lost 6 bases, V lost 0 bases, and 13 bases had no gene match. The germline gives CDR1 SGHNT, CDR2 YYREEE (reference sequence). This chain's CDR3 is CASSLVPLGLAGGGNEQFF. The CDR3 DNA follows: TGTGCCAGCAGCTTGGTTCCCTTGGGTCTAGCGGGAGGGGGCAATGAGCAGTTCTTC. Combining the CDR3 with reference TRBV5-4 and TRBJ2-1 gives the whole variable domain ETGVTQSPTHLIKTRGQQVTLRCSSQSGHNTVSWYQQALGQGPQFIFQYYREEENGRGNFPPRFSGLQFPNYSSELNVNALELDDSALYLCASSLVPLGLAGGGNEQFFGPGTRLTVL.

This clonotype was recorded at least ten times. The gene calls are TRBV7-2 and TRBJ2-5; D is ambiguous. Trimming pared 5 bases from V and 0 bases from J, leaving 16 bases between. This CDR3 is built from 16 residues. The germline gives CDR1 SGHTA, CDR2 FQGNSA. The CDR3 spells CASSPRTRLDQETQYF. CDR3 nucleotide sequence: TGTGCCAGCAGCCCACGGACCCGGCTAGACCAAGAGACCCAGTACTTC.

This clonotype was counted many times. The rearrangement joins TRBV29-1 to TRBJ1-1; the D is unclear. Germline V gene data show CDR1 as SQVTM and CDR2 as ANQGSEA. The CDR3 loop spans 15 amino acids. Trimming cost V 7 bases and J 0 bases, with 18 bases left between them. CDR3 in amino acids: CSGAPGWAMNTEAFF. In DNA, the CDR3 is TGCAGCGGGGCGCCGGGATGGGCCATGAACACTGAAGCTTTCTTT.

This clonotype was picked up many times. The chain uses TRBV2 and TRBJ1-5; 10 bases fit TRBD1. This CDR3 region has 17 residues. The V gene's germline CDR1 is SNHLY and CDR2 FYNNEI. The J segment lost 7 bases and the V segment lost 6 bases, leaving 15 bases of the junction unmatched. CDR3 DNA sequence: TGTGCCAGCAGGGGGGACAGGGGTGTCAACGTGTACCAGCCCCAGCATTTT. This encodes CASRGDRGVNVYQPQHF.

This clonotype was counted ten times or more. V and J are TRBV2 and TRBJ1-5; no definite D call. V was cut by 4 bases and J by 3 bases, with 10 bases left in between. Germline CDR1 SNHLY, CDR2 FYNNEI. CDR3 length equals 14 residues. The CDR3: CASSVWGTNQPQHF. The CDR3 coding sequence is TGTGCCAGCAGTGTATGGGGTACCAATCAGCCCCAGCATTTT.

The rearrangement joins TRBV29-1 to TRBJ2-7; 10 bases map to TRBD2. Trimming at V came to 0 bases and at J to 1 base, leaving 9 bases not matched to a gene. The V gene's germline CDR1 is SQVTM and CDR2 ANQGSEA. The CDR3 sequence is 17 residues long. Written as DNA, the CDR3 is TGCAGCGTTGAAGATCCCCTAGCGGGAGTAGAATCCTACGAGCAGTACTTC. Amino acids: CSVEDPLAGVESYEQYF.

The chain links TRBV29-1 to TRBJ1-2; D unresolved. The CDR3 has 12 residues. The ends were cut back, 6 bases at V and 0 bases at J, with 8 bases in the middle. Germline V CDR1 and CDR2: SQVTM, ANQGSEA. CDR3 sequence reads: CSVSGSNYGYTF. Here the CDR3 DNA reads TGCAGCGTATCGGGTTCTAACTATGGCTACACCTTC. The whole variable domain, filled in from reference TRBV29-1 and TRBJ1-2, reads SAVISQKPSRDICQRGTSLTIQCQVDSQVTMMFWYRQQPGQSLTLIATANQGSEATYESGFVIDKFPISRPNLTFSTLTVSNMSPEDSSIYLCSVSGSNYGYTFGSGTRLTVV.

This clonotype has just a few counts. The chain carries TRBV12-3 or TRBV12-4 and TRBJ2-3, with 11 nucleotides matching TRBD2. This CDR3 is built from 13 residues. The trim removed 5 bases at V and 11 bases at J, leaving 6 bases unmatched. CDR3 bases: TGTGCCAGCAGTCCCGGGACTAGCGGAGGGCAGTATTTT. This encodes CASSPGTSGGQYF.

CDR3 sequence: CSARDPDRSTEAFF. CDR3 DNA sequence: TGCAGTGCTAGAGATCCAGACAGAAGCACTGAAGCTTTCTTT. This rearrangement joins TRBV20-1 to TRBJ1-1; a weak D match, TRBD1 (5 bases). The CDR3 covers 14 residues. Germline V CDR1 and CDR2: DFQATT, SNEGSKA (reference sequence). V was trimmed by 0 bases and J by 4 bases, leaving 12 bases between them.